These 23 T cell receptor beta chains were all obtained from the same sample, sequenced in a study of T cells after yellow fever vaccination. MiXCR, run by TCRdb on the 5' RACE reads, gives a single entry per CDR3 protein. The sample lists about 340,000 distinct CDR3 sequences, about 12% occurring once. The sample here was CD4+ T cells sorted from PBMCs, taken 15 days after the yellow fever booster vaccination. Receptor source: a man between 18 and 29 years old who received the YFV17D yellow fever vaccine.

The rearrangement uses TRBV7-2 and TRBJ2-2, with D hard to call. The CDR3 consists of 15 residues. Germline CDR1 is SGHTA and CDR2 is FQGNSA. V gave up 4 bases and J gave up 4 bases, with 13 bases separating them. The CDR3 spells CASSSGWAGTGELFF. CDR3 DNA: TGTGCCAGCAGCTCCGGATGGGCCGGCACCGGGGAGCTGTTTTTT.

The chain recombines TRBV14 with TRBJ1-6, with 9 nucleotides matching TRBD1. CDR1 and CDR2 (germline): SGHDN, FVKESK. V shed 5 bases and J 8 bases; nucleotides not matched to a gene: 7. The CDR3 spans 15 residues. CDR3: CASSATGGWHSPLHF. Written as DNA, the CDR3 is TGTGCCAGCAGCGCGACAGGGGGGTGGCATTCACCCCTCCACTTT.

This clonotype was observed a handful of times. The J gene is TRBJ1-5, the V gene TRBV6-2 or TRBV6-3; unclear D gene. V dropped 5 bases and J dropped 5 bases, with 7 bases sitting between them. There are 12 residues in the CDR3. From germline, CDR1 is MNHEY and CDR2 SVGEGT. CDR3 sequence (DNA): TGTGCCAGCAGTGTGGGGTATCAGCCCCAGCATTTT. Translating it yields CASSVGYQPQHF.

A few counts support this clonotype. The chain joins TRBV24-1 to TRBJ2-5; TRBD2 matches at 7 bases. Per the germline V gene, CDR1 is KGHDR and CDR2 is SFDVKD. With 3 bases clipped from V and 1 base from J, the junction kept 4 bases outside the gene matches. The CDR3 loop spans 15 amino acids. The CDR3 region is CATSDPGTTQETQYF. In DNA form, the CDR3 reads TGTGCCACCAGTGATCCGGGGACTACCCAAGAGACCCAGTACTTC.

The CDR3 reads CASLPGGSWGLYTGELFF. The CDR3 DNA follows: TGTGCCAGTCTTCCTGGGGGCTCCTGGGGGCTCTACACCGGGGAGCTGTTTTTT. V usage is TRBV19 and J usage is TRBJ2-2; TRBD1 might be the D (6 bases). The germline V gene has CDR1 LNHDA and CDR2 SQIVND (reference sequence). CDR3 length: 18 residues. V gave up 8 bases and J gave up 3 bases, with 25 bases separating them.

This clonotype occurred a few times. DNA of the CDR3: TGTGCCAGCAGCCCAATGGGGTTCCACGAGCAGTACGTC. Protein product: CASSPMGFHEQYV. The chain employs TRBV7-9 and TRBJ2-7; no firm D call. The germline V gene encodes CDR1 SEHNR and CDR2 FQNEAQ (reference sequence). V was trimmed by 5 bases and J by 5 bases, leaving 13 bases between them. This CDR3 has 13 amino acids.

This clonotype has at least ten counts. This chain connects TRBV12-3 or TRBV12-4 to TRBJ1-1, with D perhaps TRBD1 (5 bases). The CDR3 runs to 12 residues. V was clipped by 3 bases and J by 9 bases, with 11 bases between them. CDR3 nucleotide sequence: TGTGCCAGCAGTTTCTCCCAGGGTAAAGCTTTCTTT. Translating it yields CASSFSQGKAFF.

This clonotype has more than one count but fewer than ten. The CDR3 sequence is CASSSRGEETQYF. The DNA for the CDR3 is TGTGCCAGCAGCTCCAGAGGAGAGGAGACCCAGTACTTC. The chain uses TRBV7-2 and TRBJ2-5; D uncertain. The CDR3 consists of 13 residues. Trimming removed 4 bases from V and 5 bases from J, with 11 bases in between. Per the germline V gene, CDR1 is SGHTA and CDR2 is FQGNSA.

The DNA for the CDR3 is TGTGCCAGCAGTGAAATATGGGAAGGGGCGGCCGGCTACACCTTC. Its protein product is CASSEIWEGAAGYTF. V is TRBV6-1 and J is TRBJ1-2; a possible D gene is TRBD1 (5 bases). Deletions cut 2 bases from V and 8 bases from J, with 18 bases between. The CDR3 length is 15 residues. Germline V gives CDR1 MNHNS, CDR2 SASEGT.

The DNA of the CDR3 is TGTGCCAGCAGCTTACCCAGGGACAGGGGCACAGATACGCAGTATTTT. Encoded protein: CASSLPRDRGTDTQYF. The chain is built from TRBV7-9 and TRBJ2-3, with TRBD1 identical over 9 bases. The CDR3 is 16 residues long. Germline V gives CDR1 SEHNR, CDR2 FQNEAQ (reference sequence). After removal of 2 bases from V and 1 base from J, the junction contained 4 bases not matched to a gene. The complete variable domain, with remaining parts taken from reference TRBV7-9 and TRBJ2-3, reads DTGVSQNPRHKITKRGQNVTFRCDPISEHNRLYWYRQTLGQGPEFLTYFQNEAQLEKSRLLSDRFSAERPKGSFSTLEIQRTEQGDSAMYLCASSLPRDRGTDTQYFGPGTRLTVL.

The chain is built from TRBV7-8 and TRBJ1-1; TRBD1 is a possible D gene (6 bases). The CDR3 runs 13 residues. V was cut by 6 bases and J by 3 bases, with 11 bases left in between. From germline, CDR1 is SGHVS and CDR2 FQNEAQ. CDR3: CASSPGVYTEAFF. DNA of the CDR3: TGTGCCAGCAGTCCAGGGGTGTACACTGAAGCTTTCTTT.

This clonotype has more than one count but fewer than ten. The gene calls are TRBV24-1 and TRBJ1-1; no reliable D call. Germline values: CDR1 KGHDR, CDR2 SFDVKD. The CDR3 is 12 residues long. V lost 0 bases and J lost 11, with 9 bases in between. The CDR3 nucleotides are TGTGCCACCAGTGATTTGACCAGGCGGGCTTTCTTT. Encoded protein: CATSDLTRRAFF.

Note on this clonotype: A read error is possible here, since a much larger clone lies one base away. V gene TRBV19 combines with J gene TRBJ1-1; D not certain. Trimming cost V 7 bases and J 1 base, with 13 bases left between them. The CDR3 length is 14 residues. In germline, CDR1 is LNHDA, CDR2 SQIVND (reference sequence). The CDR3 DNA sequence: TGTGCCAGTATAGACGGCGGCCGGAACACTGAAGCTTTCTTT. Protein: CASIDGGRNTEAFF.

The genes are TRBV4-3 and TRBJ1-2, with 7 positions matching TRBD1. V shed 0 bases, J shed 8 bases, and the junction held 6 bases outside the gene matches. The CDR3 is made up of 14 amino acids. CDR1 is LGHNA, CDR2 YSLEER, per germline. The CDR3: CASSQDPGGSGYTF. The CDR3 region has the DNA TGCGCCAGCAGCCAAGATCCAGGGGGTTCAGGCTACACCTTC.

There are many counts of this clonotype. DNA of the CDR3: TGTGCTAGCAGCTTAGCGGCGAGACGGAGCTCCTACGAGCAGTACGTC. It codes for CASSLAARRSSYEQYV. The chain carries TRBV7-7 and TRBJ2-7; D is perhaps TRBD2 (6 bases). Per the germline V gene, CDR1 is SSHAT and CDR2 is FNYEAQ (reference sequence). This CDR3 has 16 residues.

This clonotype was detected ten times or more. A read error may produce the germline difference seen at one junction end. J is TRBJ1-1 and V is TRBV12-3 or TRBV12-4; D possibly corresponds to TRBD1 (6 bases). The CDR3 is 13 residues long. CDR3: CASSLTGNTEAFF. CDR3 in DNA: TGCGCCAGCAGCTTGACAGGGAACACTGAAGCTTTCTTT.

This sequence joins TRBV7-2 and TRBJ1-1; weak D call: TRBD1 (6 bases). With 0 bases removed from V and 4 bases from J, the gap between germline ends came to 12 bases. Per germline, CDR1 SGHTA and CDR2 FQGNSA. The CDR3 has 15 amino acids. CDR3 region: CASSLALGGGTEAFF. The DNA of the CDR3 is TGTGCCAGCAGCTTAGCTCTGGGGGGCGGCACTGAAGCTTTCTTT.

This clonotype was recorded a few times. The V gene is TRBV7-2, the J gene TRBJ1-2; the match to TRBD1 covers 10 bases. The J segment lost 0 bases and the V segment lost 5 bases, leaving 6 bases of the junction unmatched. The CDR3 length is 16 residues. Germline V gene data show CDR1 as SGHTA and CDR2 as FQGNSA. CDR3 protein: CASSHDRGRPNYGYTF. The CDR3 nucleotides are TGTGCCAGCAGCCACGACAGGGGGCGACCTAACTATGGCTACACCTTC.

The table lists this clonotype with a few counts. J is TRBJ2-7 and V is TRBV6-2 or TRBV6-3; possibly TRBD1 for D (5 bases). The germline CDR1 and CDR2 sequences are MNHEY and SVGEGT. Deletions cut 6 bases from V and 2 bases from J, with 14 bases between. The CDR3 spans 14 residues. The CDR3 region has the DNA TGTGCCAGCAGCCGAGCAGGGAAAACCTACGAGCAGTACGTC. It yields the protein CASSRAGKTYEQYV.

This clonotype came up many times. The chain couples TRBV11-2 to TRBJ2-3; tentatively, D is TRBD1 (5 bases). Germline V gene lookup returns CDR1 SGHAT and CDR2 FQNNGV. The CDR3 contains 13 residues. V lost 5 bases and J lost 6, with 12 bases in between. The chain's CDR3 is CASSPGISDTQYF. The CDR3 region has the DNA TGTGCCAGCAGCCCAGGGATTTCGGATACGCAGTATTTT. Combining the CDR3 with reference TRBV11-2 and TRBJ2-3 gives the whole variable domain EAGVAQSPRYKIIEKRQSVAFWCNPISGHATLYWYQQILGQGPKLLIQFQNNGVVDDSQLPKDRFSAERLKGVDSTLKIQPAKLEDSAVYLCASSPGISDTQYFGPGTRLTVL.

The chain is built from TRBV6-5 and TRBJ2-7; 9 bases agree with TRBD1. The CDR3 is 15 residues long. Germline V gives CDR1 MNHEY, CDR2 SVGAGI. The ends lost 4 bases at V and 4 bases at J; junction bases unmatched: 8. The CDR3 DNA reads TGTGCCAGCAGTTTCTCCGGGACAGGGACATACGAGCAGTACGTC. This encodes CASSFSGTGTYEQYV.

J is TRBJ2-5 and V is TRBV5-8; 7 nucleotides agree with TRBD2. This CDR3 has 16 amino acids. Germline V gene data show CDR1 as SGHTS and CDR2 as YDEGEE. The V gene end was trimmed by 0 bases and the J gene end by 0 bases; junction bases not matched to a gene: 5. Here the CDR3 reads CASSLAGLADQETQYF. CDR3 in DNA: TGTGCCAGCAGCTTGGCCGGGCTAGCGGACCAAGAGACCCAGTACTTC.

This clonotype was seen more than once but under ten times. The gene calls are TRBV4-2 and TRBJ2-5; 10 bases are shared with TRBD2. The V and J ends lost 0 bases and 5 bases, in that order; junction bases with no gene match: 24. Germline-derived CDR1 and CDR2 are LGHNA and YNFKEQ. The CDR3 spans 22 residues. As DNA, the CDR3 is TGTGCCAGCAGCCAAGATTACAAGTGGGAGGGACTAGCGACATTTCCGGGGGAGACCCAGTACTTC. It is translated as CASSQDYKWEGLATFPGETQYF.